This T cell receptor (beta chain) was captured by sequencing in a study of neurological immune-mediated disorders. Source material was 2 million unsorted PBMCs, stored at -80 °C in RNAlater. This clonotype came up many times. There are 15 residues in the CDR3. Trimming left V 4 bases short and J 5 bases short, with 13 bases between. Germline V gene data show CDR1 as SGHRS and CDR2 as YFSETQ. The cDNA was synthesized by means of template-switch 5'RACE, which was carried out with 10-nucleotide random UMIs. TCRdb called the 5' RACE reads again in MiXCR, with one record for every CDR3 protein. The sample includes 15,000 to 20,000 distinct CDR3 sequences, around 15% seen only once; the top ten take roughly 13%.

V and J are TRBV5-1 and TRBJ1-6; possible D gene TRBD1, 5 bases. The source material was PBMCs. The receptor's source is a man aged 60 to 69 with HTLV-1-associated myelopathy (HAM/TSP). CDR3 region: CASSDGTPDNSPLHF. The CDR3 nucleotides are TGCGCCAGCAGCGATGGGACCCCCGATAATTCACCCCTCCACTTT.